Each of the 21 T cell receptor beta chains below was sequenced from the same sample in a study of T cells in Graves' hyperthyroidism and ophthalmopathy. Researchers amplified the TCR beta CDR3 regions from RNA transcripts. TCR CDR3 underwent first-round RT-PCR with the HTBI primer set. TCRdb re-called the multiplex PCR reads with MiXCR, one entry per CDR3 protein. The sample records 300,000 to 450,000 distinct CDR3 sequences, 15% to 20% being singletons. Material for sequencing was blood. The receptors shown here come from a woman in her forties with Graves' ophthalmopathy.

This clonotype was picked up many times. A much larger clone is a single base away; this may be a read error. V is TRBV2 and J is TRBJ1-1; 9 positions match TRBD1. V dropped 10 bases and J dropped 0; count of bases not matched to a gene: 12. The V gene's germline CDR1 is SNHLY and CDR2 FYNNEI. There are 16 residues in the CDR3. CDR3 region: CANRAGTGYLNTEAFF. The CDR3 nucleotides are TGTGCCAACAGAGCCGGGACAGGGTACCTGAACACTGAAGCTTTCTTT.

The chain is built from TRBV29-1 and TRBJ1-2; D is unresolved. From germline, CDR1 is SQVTM and CDR2 ANQGSEA. CDR3 length: 16 amino acids. With 1 base removed from V and 4 bases from J, the gap between germline ends came to 19 bases. This CDR3 reads CSVEVFNRPGGYGYTF. CDR3 in DNA: TGCAGCGTTGAAGTCTTTAACAGACCTGGAGGCTATGGCTACACCTTC.

In nucleotides, the CDR3 is TGTGCCAGCAGTGAACAGGGGGGAGAAGAGACCCAGTACTTC. This codes for CASSEQGGEETQYF. V usage is TRBV6-1 and J usage is TRBJ2-5, with D perhaps matching TRBD1 (7 bases). V was shortened by 2 bases and J by 3 bases, with 10 bases between the two germline ends. This CDR3 is 14 amino acids long. Germline V gene sequence: CDR1 MNHNS, CDR2 SASEGT.

This clonotype has at least ten counts. The chain recombines TRBV27 with TRBJ2-7, with D perhaps matching TRBD2 (6 bases). The CDR3 totals 13 residues. V was trimmed by 8 bases and J by 2 bases, leaving 13 bases between them. Germline V CDR1 and CDR2: MNHEY, SMNVEV (reference sequence). The CDR3: CASGLGGPYEQYF. As DNA, the CDR3 is TGTGCCAGCGGCCTAGGAGGGCCCTACGAGCAGTACTTC.

Ten or more counts support this clonotype. The chain couples TRBV6-5 to TRBJ1-3; D might be TRBD1 (5 bases). V shed 2 bases and J shed 2 bases, with 10 bases lying between them. The CDR3 runs 15 residues. Germline assignment: CDR1 MNHEY and CDR2 SVGAGI. The CDR3 is CASSYKGIAGNTIYF. In DNA form, the CDR3 reads TGTGCCAGCAGTTACAAGGGGATAGCTGGAAACACCATATATTTT.

This clonotype was found many times. The chain combines TRBV6-1 with TRBJ2-7; D is ambiguous. CDR3 length: 14 residues. Trimming removed 4 bases from V and 2 bases from J, with 12 bases in between. Per germline, CDR1 MNHNS and CDR2 SASEGT. The CDR3 region is CASSVTPETYEQYF. The DNA of the CDR3 is TGTGCCAGCAGTGTAACCCCAGAAACCTACGAGCAGTACTTC.

This clonotype was seen repeatedly, ten times or more. The chain links TRBV15 to TRBJ2-7; D perhaps matches TRBD2 (6 bases). The germline gives CDR1 LNHNV, CDR2 YYDKDF (reference sequence). CDR3 length: 17 residues. V was shortened by 1 base and J by 5 bases, with 21 bases between the two germline ends. This chain's CDR3 is CATSRGEVWREPNEQYF. CDR3 nucleotides: TGTGCCACCAGCAGAGGAGAGGTGTGGAGGGAGCCAAACGAGCAGTACTTC.

This clonotype was seen only a few times. The rearrangement joins TRBV10-3 to TRBJ2-2; 9 bases line up with TRBD1. The V segment lost 0 bases and the J segment 2 bases; nucleotides outside the gene matches: 1. The CDR3 length is 16 residues. In germline, CDR1 is ENHRY, CDR2 SYGVKD. The CDR3 bases are TGTGCCATCAGTGAGTCGACAGGGGGTAACACCGGGGAGCTGTTTTTT. Protein product: CAISESTGGNTGELFF.

This chain uses TRBV6-2 or TRBV6-3 with TRBJ1-5; D might be TRBD1 (6 bases). The V end lost 7 bases, the J end lost 7 bases, and 17 bases lay between the germline ends. The CDR3 spans 14 residues. Germline V gene lookup returns CDR1 MNHEY and CDR2 SVGEGT. CDR3 sequence (DNA): TGTGCCAGCACCTCTGCAGGGGAGGAACAGCCCCAGCATTTT. Amino acid sequence: CASTSAGEEQPQHF.

The chain has TRBV11-2 and TRBJ1-1; 8 positions match TRBD1. Per germline, CDR1 SGHAT and CDR2 FQNNGV. V was pared by 4 bases and J by 7 bases, with 5 bases of the junction left unmatched. The CDR3 is made up of 13 amino acids. In nucleotides, the CDR3 is TGTGCCAGCAGCTATGGACAGGGACTTGAAGCTTTCTTT. Its protein product is CASSYGQGLEAFF.

This clonotype was seen ten or more times. The chain links TRBV27 to TRBJ2-2, with D perhaps matching TRBD1 (5 bases). The CDR3 has 19 residues. Germline V gene lookup returns CDR1 MNHEY and CDR2 SMNVEV (reference sequence). With 3 bases removed from V and 2 bases from J, the gap between germline ends came to 22 bases. The CDR3 protein is CASSLYPPLTVANTGELFF. The CDR3 DNA is TGTGCCAGCAGTTTGTACCCGCCCCTGACAGTGGCTAACACCGGGGAGCTGTTTTTT.

The J gene is TRBJ2-5, the V gene TRBV3-1; 10 bases agree with TRBD2. CDR3 length: 15 amino acids. CDR1 and CDR2 from the germline V gene are LGHDT and YNNKEL (reference sequence). V shed 4 bases, J shed 7 bases, and the junction held 9 bases outside the gene matches. The CDR3 loop reads CASSLHLAGDVTQYF. CDR3 in DNA: TGTGCCAGCAGCCTCCATCTAGCGGGAGATGTGACCCAGTACTTC.

The table lists this clonotype with many counts. The chain links TRBV19 to TRBJ2-5; unclear D gene. CDR3 length: 13 residues. Germline V lookup: CDR1 LNHDA, CDR2 SQIVND (reference sequence). Trimming left V 6 bases short and J 5 bases short, with 13 bases between. The CDR3 nucleotides read TGTGCCAGTAGCCGAAGCCTCAGGGAGACCCAGTACTTC. Protein product: CASSRSLRETQYF.

This clonotype was seen many times. The chain has TRBV20-1 and TRBJ2-2, with D uncertain. V dropped 6 bases and J dropped 9 bases, with 14 bases sitting between them. CDR3 length: 12 residues. Germline CDR1 and CDR2: DFQATT and SNEGSKA (reference sequence). This CDR3 is CSAARMSRELFF. CDR3 nucleotides: TGCAGTGCCGCACGTATGTCCCGGGAGCTGTTTTTT.

This clonotype was seen ten or more times. The CDR3 region has the DNA TGTGCCAGCAGCTTAGCCGGACAGGTGGGGACTGAAGCTTTCTTT. It is translated as CASSLAGQVGTEAFF. The V call is TRBV7-2, the J call TRBJ1-1; TRBD1 aligns across 7 bases. The CDR3 is 15 amino acids. J gave up 5 bases and V 0 bases, and 6 bases lay outside the gene matches. Germline V lookup: CDR1 SGHTA, CDR2 FQGNSA. The variable domain in full, with the rest retrieved from reference TRBV7-2 and TRBJ1-1, is GAGVSQSPSNKVTEKGKDVELRCDPISGHTALYWYRQSLGQGLEFLIYFQGNSAPDKSGLPSDRFSAERTGGSVSTLTIQRTQQEDSAVYLCASSLAGQVGTEAFFGQGTRLTVV.

The V and J genes are TRBV5-4 and TRBJ2-2; 11 bases are a match to TRBD1. CDR1 and CDR2 (germline): SGHNT, YYREEE (reference sequence). CDR3 length: 19 amino acids. V trimming: 0 bases; J trimming: 3 bases; junction bases outside the gene matches: 10. The chain's CDR3 is CASSLAGTGGWVDTGELFF. CDR3 DNA sequence: TGTGCCAGCAGCTTGGCCGGGACAGGGGGGTGGGTGGACACCGGGGAGCTGTTTTTT.

J is TRBJ1-3 and V is TRBV6-1; D is unresolved. The germline CDR1 and CDR2 sequences are MNHNS and SASEGT. Trimming cost V 7 bases and J 2 bases, with 9 bases left between them. The CDR3 length is 13 residues. CDR3 sequence: CASTTAAGNTIYF. CDR3 nucleotides: TGTGCCAGCACCACCGCGGCTGGAAACACCATATATTTT.

This clonotype was counted at least ten times. This sequence joins TRBV18 and TRBJ1-2, with TRBD1 as a possible D gene (6 bases). This CDR3 is 18 amino acids long. The V gene lost 2 bases and the J gene lost 0 bases, with 19 bases spanning the gap. Per germline, CDR1 KGHSH and CDR2 LQKENI. CDR3 loop: CASSPSVRRGRANYGYTF. CDR3 DNA: TGTGCCAGCTCACCATCAGTACGTAGGGGGAGAGCTAACTATGGCTACACCTTC.

This clonotype was seen at least ten times. The V call is TRBV6-5, the J call TRBJ1-1; possibly TRBD1 for D (6 bases). Germline CDR1 MNHEY, CDR2 SVGAGI. The V and J ends lost 0 bases and 4 bases respectively, with 12 bases between them. This CDR3 contains 15 residues. CDR3 in DNA: TGTGCCAGCAGTTACTCGACTCAGGGGATCACTGAAGCTTTCTTT. This codes for CASSYSTQGITEAFF.

This clonotype has at least ten counts. The V gene is TRBV6-4, the J gene TRBJ1-3; TRBD1 might be the D (5 bases). In germline, CDR1 is MRHNA, CDR2 SNTAGT. Trimming pared 6 bases from V and 2 bases from J, leaving 20 bases between. This CDR3 spans 17 amino acids. DNA of the CDR3: TGTGCCAGCAGCGTCGATACAGGAAGCATGGCTGGAAACACCATATATTTT. It encodes CASSVDTGSMAGNTIYF.

There are a few counts of this clonotype. This chain uses TRBV19 with TRBJ2-7, with 8 bases matching TRBD1. CDR1 and CDR2 (germline): LNHDA, SQIVND (reference sequence). The CDR3 has 15 amino acids. With V trimmed by 4 bases and J by 4 bases, 9 bases remained unmatched. The CDR3 sequence is CASSNPGGALYEQYF. CDR3 sequence (DNA): TGTGCCAGTAGTAACCCAGGGGGCGCGCTATACGAGCAGTACTTC.